A selection of T cell receptor beta chains follows, all from one sample in a study of cytomegalovirus exposure and HLA in healthy donors. Profiling relied on immunoSEQ multiplex PCR, and the TCRdb table lists in-frame clones only, not all of them. The sample carries about 240,000 clones, 78% recorded once. Specimen: PBMCs. The receptors here all came from a boy between 10 and 17 years old in good health and CMV-seronegative. Both conserved end residues are part of each CDR3. A D gene is named only where the DNA matches it firmly. Clone sizes are given selectively: once, few, many, or a class where the clone is expanded.

j_call,v_call,d_call,clone_size,cdr3_length,cdr3_aa,cdr3_nt
TRBJ1-2,TRBV15,TRBD1,NA,15,CATSRRSGGPLVYTF,TGTGCCACCAGCAGACGCTCAGGGGGGCCGTTAGTCTACACCTTC
TRBJ1-4,TRBV4-1,TRBD1,NA,17,CASSQEGAGGAEEKLFF,TGCGCCAGCAGCCAAGAAGGGGCAGGGGGCGCGGAGGAAAAACTGTTTTTT
TRBJ1-5,TRBV5-6,TRBD1,NA,14,CASSLQGGNQPQHF,TGTGCCAGCAGCTTACAGGGGGGCAATCAGCCCCAGCATTTT
TRBJ2-1,TRBV29-1,TRBD2,NA,16,CSVEGGPQGSYNEQFF,TGCAGCGTTGAGGGAGGGCCCCAAGGTTCCTACAATGAGCAGTTCTTC
TRBJ2-3,TRBV20-1,TRBD1,NA,11,CSVRQGYTQYF,TGCAGTGTCAGACAGGGCTATACGCAGTATTTT
TRBJ1-1,TRBV18,NA,NA,13,CASSPHPDTEAFF,TGTGCCAGCTCACCACATCCAGACACTGAAGCTTTCTTT
TRBJ1-4,TRBV9,NA,NA,16,CASSAGTTSTNEKLFF,TGTGCCAGCAGCGCGGGGACAACGTCAACTAATGAAAAACTGTTTTTT
TRBJ2-5,TRBV18,TRBD2,NA,16,CASSPVSGGATETQHF,TGTGCCAGCTCACCAGTATCGGGAGGGGCGACAGAGACCCAGCACTTC
TRBJ1-1,TRBV7-9,NA,NA,14,CASSLAHPGIIAFF,TGTGCCAGCAGCTTAGCGCACCCAGGGATTATAGCTTTCTTT
TRBJ2-3,TRBV7-8,TRBD1,NA,13,CASSPTSRGPQYF,TGTGCCAGCAGCCCTACTTCTAGGGGGCCTCAGTATTTT
TRBJ1-6,TRBV2,NA,NA,15,CASSVEDSYNSPLHF,TGTGCCAGCAGTGTGGAGGACTCCTATAATTCACCCCTCCACTTT
TRBJ2-3,TRBV14,NA,NA,16,CASSQDVWRATDTQYF,TGTGCCAGCAGCCAAGATGTTTGGCGGGCCACAGATACGCAGTATTTT
TRBJ2-1,TRBV5-4,TRBD2,NA,17,CASSGTSSGRAYNEQFF,TGTGCCAGCAGCGGAACATCTAGCGGGAGGGCCTACAATGAGCAGTTCTTC
TRBJ2-7,TRBV6-5,NA,NA,15,CASSYPAQGRNEQYF,TGTGCCAGCAGTTACCCGGCCCAGGGGCGGAACGAGCAGTACTTC
TRBJ2-5,TRBV4-2,NA,NA,16,CASSHLGGQGGGTQYF,TGTGCCAGCAGCCATCTAGGGGGACAAGGCGGGGGGACCCAGTACTTC
TRBJ2-1,TRBV29-1,NA,NA,13,CSVVKLSYNEQFF,TGCAGCGTTGTTAAGCTCTCCTACAATGAGCAGTTCTTC
TRBJ2-7,TRBV25-1,NA,NA,14,CASSEEVSLYEQYF,TGTGCCAGCAGTGAAGAGGTCAGCCTCTACGAGCAGTACTTC
TRBJ1-2,TRBV9,TRBD1,NA,13,CASSAQSTGGYTF,TGTGCCAGCAGCGCCCAATCGACAGGGGGCTACACCTTC
TRBJ1-2,TRBV29-1,NA,NA,11,CSVLTRDGYTF,TGCAGCGTACTCACGAGGGATGGCTACACCTTC
TRBJ2-3,TRBV19,NA,NA,12,CATRQRPDTQYF,TGTGCCACCCGACAGCGACCAGATACGCAGTATTTT
TRBJ1-3,TRBV5-4,NA,NA,16,CASSLPSRHSGNTIYF,TGTGCCAGCAGCTTGCCGTCCAGGCACTCTGGAAACACCATATATTTT
TRBJ1-5,TRBV5-5,TRBD1,few,15,CASSRTGLSNQPQHF,TGTGCCAGCAGCCGGACAGGGCTTAGCAATCAGCCCCAGCATTTT
TRBJ1-1,TRBV7-2,NA,NA,13,CASSLQVNTEAFF,TGTGCCAGCAGCCTACAGGTGAACACTGAAGCTTTCTTT
TRBJ2-7,TRBV27,TRBD1,NA,13,CASSTGVPYEQYF,TGTGCCAGCAGTACAGGGGTCCCCTACGAGCAGTACTTC
TRBJ1-1,TRBV5-1,NA,NA,11,CASSFQSEAFF,TGCGCCAGCAGCTTTCAGTCTGAAGCTTTCTTT
TRBJ1-5,TRBV7-9,TRBD1,NA,15,CASSRGQGMAQPQHF,TGTGCCAGCAGCCGAGGACAGGGAATGGCTCAGCCCCAGCATTTT
TRBJ2-1,TRBV11-3,TRBD2,NA,16,CASSLWSGGPRIEQFF,TGTGCCAGCAGCTTATGGTCGGGAGGGCCGAGGATTGAGCAGTTCTTC
TRBJ2-5,TRBV9,TRBD2,NA,16,CASSARGAGGQETQYF,TGTGCCAGCAGCGCGCGGGGAGCGGGGGGTCAAGAGACCCAGTACTTC
TRBJ1-1,TRBV9,TRBD1,few,16,CASSASPGQTTSRAFF,TGTGCCAGCAGCGCTTCACCGGGACAGACCACTAGTCGGGCTTTCTTT
TRBJ1-2,TRBV7-6,NA,NA,15,CASSLAEGRRSGYTF,TGTGCCAGCAGCTTAGCTGAGGGGAGGAGGTCTGGCTACACCTTC
TRBJ1-4,TRBV9,TRBD1,NA,15,CASSTHGTGPEKLFF,TGTGCCAGCAGCACACACGGGACAGGGCCTGAAAAACTGTTTTTT
TRBJ1-4,TRBV7-9,NA,NA,16,CASSFISLTLDEKLFF,TGTGCCAGCAGCTTTATCTCCTTAACATTGGATGAAAAACTGTTTTTT
TRBJ1-1,TRBV5-6,TRBD1,NA,14,CASSGPGRGRNAFF,TGTGCCAGCAGCGGCCCAGGCAGGGGGAGGAATGCTTTCTTT
TRBJ2-7,TRBV5-6,NA,NA,13,CASSTGNSYEQYF,TGTGCCAGCAGTACCGGGAACTCCTACGAGCAGTACTTC
TRBJ2-1,TRBV2,TRBD2,NA,14,CASPQGRAFNEQFF,TGTGCCAGCCCCCAAGGGAGGGCCTTTAATGAGCAGTTCTTC
TRBJ2-6,TRBV6-4,NA,NA,16,CASSELATSGANVLTF,TGTGCCAGCAGTGAGCTAGCGACATCTGGGGCCAACGTCCTGACTTTC
TRBJ2-1,TRBV9,NA,NA,16,CASSATGSRAYNEQFF,TGTGCCAGCAGCGCTACAGGGTCGAGGGCCTACAATGAGCAGTTCTTC
TRBJ2-7,TRBV9,NA,NA,13,CASSVAQGYEQYF,TGTGCCAGCAGCGTAGCTCAGGGATACGAGCAGTACTTC
TRBJ2-1,TRBV19,TRBD2,once,13,CASSRTSGGEQFF,TGTGCCAGTAGCAGGACTAGCGGGGGTGAGCAGTTCTTC
TRBJ2-7,TRBV25-1,TRBD1,NA,12,CASSGHRGEQYF,TGTGCCAGCAGTGGGCACAGGGGCGAGCAGTACTTC
TRBJ1-2,TRBV2,NA,NA,15,CASSRTSGQTHGYTF,TGTGCCAGCAGCCGAACAAGCGGACAGACCCATGGCTACACCTTC
TRBJ1-1,TRBV2,NA,NA,15,CASNCGSILPTEAFF,TGTGCCAGCAATTGCGGCAGTATATTACCCACTGAAGCTTTCTTT
TRBJ2-1,TRBV13,TRBD2,few,16,CASSLGTSGSYNEQFF,TGTGCCAGCAGCTTAGGGACTAGCGGGTCCTACAATGAGCAGTTCTTC
TRBJ2-1,TRBV11-3,NA,NA,14,CASSPADSYNEQFF,TGTGCCAGCAGCCCCGCGGACAGCTACAATGAGCAGTTCTTC
TRBJ2-1,TRBV9,TRBD2,NA,13,CASSVVGGVEQFF,TGTGCCAGCAGCGTAGTCGGGGGGGTTGAGCAGTTCTTC